This T cell receptor beta chain was documented in a study of PD-1 blockade in mismatch repair-deficient tumors. Looked up from germline, CDR1 is LNHDA and CDR2 is SQIVND (reference sequence). V dropped 8 bases and J dropped 10 bases, with 24 bases sitting between them. This CDR3 has 14 residues. Assay: immunoSEQ multiplex PCR; the TCRdb copy retains only in-frame clones and omits some. This sample carries 49,000 or so clones, roughly 80% of them seen once, and the ten largest clones take about 8.3%. The TCR-sequenced patients were a few responders to pembrolizumab. The chain is built from TRBV19 and TRBJ2-7; D could derive from TRBD1 or TRBD2 (5 bases each). This clonotype was obtained from an adult with mismatch repair-deficient cancer. The specimen was peripheral blood, collected roughly 19 weeks after starting pembrolizumab. The CDR3 nucleotides read TGTGCCAGTCAAGCTTCGGGACGGAGTGAGAATCAGTACTTC. It encodes CASQASGRSENQYF.